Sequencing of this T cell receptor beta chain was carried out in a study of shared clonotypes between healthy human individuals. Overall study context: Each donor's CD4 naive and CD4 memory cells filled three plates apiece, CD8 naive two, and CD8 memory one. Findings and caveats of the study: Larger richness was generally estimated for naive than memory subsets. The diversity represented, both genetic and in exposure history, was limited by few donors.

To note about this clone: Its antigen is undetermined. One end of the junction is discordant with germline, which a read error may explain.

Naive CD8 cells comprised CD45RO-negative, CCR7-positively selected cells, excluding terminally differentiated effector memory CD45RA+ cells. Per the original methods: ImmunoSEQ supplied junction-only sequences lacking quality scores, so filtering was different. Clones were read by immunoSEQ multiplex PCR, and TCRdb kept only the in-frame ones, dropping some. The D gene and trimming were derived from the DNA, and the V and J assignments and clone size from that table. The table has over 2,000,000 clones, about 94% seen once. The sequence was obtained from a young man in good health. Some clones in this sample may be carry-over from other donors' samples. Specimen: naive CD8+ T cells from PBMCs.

The CDR3 DNA reads as TGTGCCAGCAGTTTGGCGGGGCGGGGCACAGATACGCAGTATTTT. Residues: CASSLAGRGTDTQYF. The V gene is TRBV5-8, the J gene TRBJ2-3; TRBD2 is a possible D gene (6 bases). CDR3 length: 15 amino acids. CDR1 and CDR2 from the germline V gene are SGHTS and YDEGEE.